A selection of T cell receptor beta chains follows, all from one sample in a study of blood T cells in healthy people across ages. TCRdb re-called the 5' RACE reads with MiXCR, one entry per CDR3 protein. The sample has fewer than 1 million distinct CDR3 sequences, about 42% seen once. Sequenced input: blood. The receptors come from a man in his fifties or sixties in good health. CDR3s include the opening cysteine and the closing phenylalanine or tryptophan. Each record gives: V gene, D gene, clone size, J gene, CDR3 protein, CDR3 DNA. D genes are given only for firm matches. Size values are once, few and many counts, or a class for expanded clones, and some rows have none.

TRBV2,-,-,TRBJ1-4,CASRDTGHSEKLFF,TGTGCCAGCAGGGATACCGGACATTCAGAAAAACTGTTTTTT
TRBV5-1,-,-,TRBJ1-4,CASSVGQTATNEKLFF,TGCGCCAGCAGCGTAGGACAGACTGCAACTAATGAAAAACTGTTTTTT
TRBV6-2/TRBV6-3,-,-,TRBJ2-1,CASSLSPSTQQFF,TGTGCCAGCAGCCTGTCCCCGAGCACTCAGCAGTTCTTC
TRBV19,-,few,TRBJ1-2,CASGGGANNPGGYTF,TGTGCCAGTGGAGGAGGGGCAAACAATCCTGGTGGCTACACCTTC
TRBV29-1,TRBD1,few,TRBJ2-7,CSVGQGANFSEQYF,TGCAGCGTTGGACAGGGGGCGAACTTTAGCGAGCAGTACTTC
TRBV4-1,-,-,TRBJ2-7,CASSQDEQFSYEQYF,TGCGCCAGCAGCCAAGATGAGCAGTTCTCCTACGAGCAGTACTTC
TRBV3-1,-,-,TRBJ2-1,CASSNPQGNEQFF,TGTGCCAGCAGCAACCCACAGGGAAATGAGCAGTTCTTC
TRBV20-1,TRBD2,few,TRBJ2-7,CSARTSGGLYEQYF,TGCAGTGCTCGGACTAGCGGGGGTCTCTACGAGCAGTACTTC
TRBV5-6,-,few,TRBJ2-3,CASSLRWPDSADTQYF,TGTGCCAGCAGCTTGAGGTGGCCGGATTCCGCAGATACGCAGTATTTT
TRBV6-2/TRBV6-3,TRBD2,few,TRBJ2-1,CASSLPGTSVQDEQFF,TGTGCCAGCTCCCTTCCCGGGACTAGCGTCCAAGATGAGCAGTTCTTC
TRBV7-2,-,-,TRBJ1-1,CASSDDGRMNTEAFF,TGTGCCAGCAGCGACGACGGTAGAATGAACACTGAGGCTTTCTTT
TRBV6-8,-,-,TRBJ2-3,CASSWTHTADTQYF,TGTGCCAGCAGTTGGACCCACACTGCAGATACGCAGTATTTT
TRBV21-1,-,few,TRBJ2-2,CASIMTGANTGELFF,TGTGCCAGCATCATGACAGGGGCGAACACCGGGGAGCTGTTTTTT
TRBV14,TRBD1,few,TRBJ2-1,CASSQDRQTYNEQFF,TGTGCCAGCAGCCAGGACAGGCAAACCTACAATGAGCAGTTCTTC
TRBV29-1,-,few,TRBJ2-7,CSVDGGDDEQYF,TGCAGCGTGGACGGTGGGGACGACGAGCAGTACTTC
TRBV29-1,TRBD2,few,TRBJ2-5,CSVEPSGGLRGKTQYF,TGCAGCGTTGAACCTAGCGGGGGCCTCCGGGGAAAGACCCAGTACTTC
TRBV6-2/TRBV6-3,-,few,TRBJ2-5,CASRGTSQETQYF,TGTGCCAGCAGGGGGACCTCTCAAGAGACCCAGTACTTC
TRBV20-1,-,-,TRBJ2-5,CSAGTLGETQYF,TGCAGTGCTGGTACCCTAGGGGAGACCCAGTACTTC
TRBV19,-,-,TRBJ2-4,CASSAEGELRGEQYF,TGTGCCAGTAGTGCGGAAGGGGAATTGCGCGGTGAGCAGTACTTC
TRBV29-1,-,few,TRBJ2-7,CSVEGVSYEQYF,TGCAGCGTTGAGGGGGTCAGCTACGAGCAGTACTTC
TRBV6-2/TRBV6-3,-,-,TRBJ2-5,CTSSYVGIRQETQYF,TGTACCAGCAGTTACGTAGGAATCCGGCAAGAGACCCAGTACTTC
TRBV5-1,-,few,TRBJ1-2,CASSLDFEGGYTF,TGCGCCAGCAGCCTGGACTTTGAGGGAGGCTACACCTTC
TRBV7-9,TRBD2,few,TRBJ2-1,CASSLASGGNNEQFF,TGTGCCAGCAGCTTAGCTAGCGGGGGGAACAATGAGCAGTTCTTC
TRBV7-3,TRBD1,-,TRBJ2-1,CASNLGTGPYNEQFF,TGTGCCAGCAACTTAGGGACAGGGCCCTACAATGAGCAGTTCTTC
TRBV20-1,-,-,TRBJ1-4,CSADRATNEKLFF,TGCAGTGCTGACAGAGCAACTAATGAAAAACTGTTTTTT
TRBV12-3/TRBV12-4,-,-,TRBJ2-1,CASRLYNEQFF,TGTGCCAGCAGACTATACAATGAGCAGTTCTTC
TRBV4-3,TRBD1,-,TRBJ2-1,CASSQDRHQGGLNNEQFF,TGCGCCAGCAGCCAAGATCGGCACCAAGGGGGCTTGAACAATGAGCAGTTCTTC
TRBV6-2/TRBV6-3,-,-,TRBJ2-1,CASSYPDFGAKNIQFF,TGTGCCAGCAGTTACCCGGACTTTGGAGCCAAAAACATTCAGTTCTTC
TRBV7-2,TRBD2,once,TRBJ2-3,CASSPFGGGGADTQYF,TGTGCCAGCAGCCCTTTCGGCGGGGGGGGCGCAGATACGCAGTATTTT
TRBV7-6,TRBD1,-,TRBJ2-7,CASSFSTGTYNEQYF,TGTGCCAGCAGCTTCTCGACAGGGACCTACAATGAGCAGTACTTC
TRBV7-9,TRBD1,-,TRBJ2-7,CASSPMTGYNEQYF,TGTGCCAGCAGCCCTATGACAGGGTATAACGAGCAGTACTTC
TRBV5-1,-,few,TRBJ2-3,CASSSGDGGSTDTQYF,TGCGCCAGCAGCTCCGGGGACGGCGGTTCCACAGATACGCAGTATTTT
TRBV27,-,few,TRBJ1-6,CASSLGGSYSPLHF,TGTGCCAGCAGTTTGGGGGGTTCCTATTCACCCCTCCACTTT
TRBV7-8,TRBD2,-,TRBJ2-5,CASSLGLSGGYETQYF,TGTGCCAGCAGCTTAGGCCTTAGCGGGGGTTATGAGACCCAGTACTTC
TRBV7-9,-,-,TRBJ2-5,CASSSPSQETQYF,TGTGCCAGCAGCTCACCCTCTCAAGAGACCCAGTACTTC
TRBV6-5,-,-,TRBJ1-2,CASSYSQGNYGYTF,TGTGCCAGCAGTTACTCGCAGGGTAACTATGGCTACACCTTC
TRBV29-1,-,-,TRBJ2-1,CSVERGGVYNEQFF,TGCAGCGTTGAGAGGGGGGGCGTCTACAATGAGCAGTTCTTC
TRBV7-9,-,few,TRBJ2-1,CASSLGGGGVYNEQFF,TGTGCCAGCAGCTTAGGGGGAGGCGGAGTCTACAATGAGCAGTTCTTC
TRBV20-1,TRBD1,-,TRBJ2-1,CSARVRTGALYNEQFF,TGCAGTGCTAGGGTTAGGACAGGGGCCCTCTACAATGAGCAGTTCTTC
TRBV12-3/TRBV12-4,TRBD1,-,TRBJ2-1,CANRLGQGTMNEQFF,TGTGCCAACAGACTGGGACAGGGGACGATGAATGAGCAGTTCTTC